The 5 T cell receptor beta chains listed next were all sequenced from one sample in a study of vaccination and CD4 T cells after COVID-19. The Oncomine TCR Beta short-read assay was what sequenced the DNA obtained from cultured CD4+ T cells. In TCRdb, the PCR reads were re-called with MiXCR into one record per CDR3 protein. The table includes around 10,000 distinct CDR3 sequences, more than 25% detected once. No cognate antigen is known for these TCRs. Treatment reported: roughly 11-day PBMC culture with coronavirus spike peptide pools or control peptides (ViraFEST assay). Sequenced: cultured CD4+ T cells from blood. These TCRs come from a human donor with COVID-19.

The sample holds one count of this clonotype. The J gene is TRBJ2-4, the V gene TRBV19, with D perhaps TRBD1 (6 bases). Per germline, CDR1 LNHDA and CDR2 SQIVND (reference sequence). V was shortened by 1 base and J by 4 bases, with 11 bases between the two germline ends. CDR3 length: 15 amino acids. CDR3 amino acids: CASSIGTAPKNIQYF. CDR3 nucleotide sequence: TGTGCCAGTAGTATAGGGACAGCCCCAAAAAACATTCAGTACTTC. Based on the CDR3 plus reference TRBV19 and TRBJ2-4, the full variable domain is DGGITQSPKYLFRKEGQNVTLSCEQNLNHDAMYWYRQDPGQGLRLIYYSQIVNDFQKGDIAEGYSVSREKKESFPLTVTSAQKNPTAFYLCASSIGTAPKNIQYFGAGTRLSVL.

This chain connects TRBV19 to TRBJ1-1, with 8 bases fitting TRBD1. This CDR3 comprises 16 residues. CDR1 and CDR2 from the germline V gene are LNHDA and SQIVND (reference sequence). Trimming cost V 5 bases and J 0 bases; bases outside gene matches: 8. The CDR3 reads CASSFVQGAMNTEAFF. CDR3 coding DNA: TGTGCCAGTAGTTTCGTGCAGGGGGCGATGAACACTGAAGCTTTCTTT.

This clonotype was detected a few times. The chain links TRBV29-1 to TRBJ2-2; 10 nucleotides line up with TRBD1. Unmatched junction bases numbered 7, after V lost 6 bases and J lost 6 bases. This CDR3 is built from 14 residues. CDR1 and CDR2 from the germline V gene are SQVTM and ANQGSEA. CDR3 in DNA: TGCAGCGTAACCGGGACAGGGGTCCCCGGGGAGCTGTTTTTT. It is translated as CSVTGTGVPGELFF.

This chain connects TRBV27 to TRBJ2-6; D gene uncertain. The CDR3 runs to 17 residues. From germline, CDR1 is MNHEY and CDR2 SMNVEV (reference sequence). V was shortened by 4 bases and J by 2 bases, with 15 bases between the two germline ends. The CDR3 DNA is TGTGCCAGCAGTTCCCTAGAGAGGTCTGCTGGGGCCAACGTCCTGACTTTC. Amino acids: CASSSLERSAGANVLTF.

J is TRBJ2-2 and V is TRBV5-4; TRBD2 matches at 11 bases. The germline CDR1 and CDR2 sequences are SGHNT and YYREEE (reference sequence). This CDR3 region has 15 residues. With 0 bases clipped from V and 5 bases from J, the junction kept 0 bases outside the gene matches. The CDR3 region is CASSLASGGTGELFF. The CDR3 region has the DNA TGTGCCAGCAGCTTGGCTAGCGGGGGGACCGGGGAGCTGTTTTTT. Based on the CDR3 plus reference TRBV5-4 and TRBJ2-2, the full variable domain is ETGVTQSPTHLIKTRGQQVTLRCSSQSGHNTVSWYQQALGQGPQFIFQYYREEENGRGNFPPRFSGLQFPNYSSELNVNALELDDSALYLCASSLASGGTGELFFGEGSRLTVL.